This T cell receptor (beta chain) was sequenced for a study of blood T cell repertoires in COVID-19. Background on the study: The origin of the acute and convalescent COVID-19 samples was the United States, Italy and Spain. PBMCs, B-cell-depleted T cells, or T cells were the source of the cDNA or gDNA that made up the material.

The CDR3 length is 15 residues. Germline CDR1 reads KGHSH; CDR2 reads LQKENI. V dropped 2 bases and J dropped 4 bases, with 15 bases sitting between them. Per the study methods: Amplification of reference gene primers was used by the study to estimate nucleated cell counts. Here immunoSEQ multiplex PCR was the method, and the copy in TCRdb shows in-frame clones only, minus some. The V and J calls and the clone size are those of that table, but D and trimming were determined from the DNA. The data show 14,000 to 15,000 clones, with around 85% seen just once and around 15% held by the top ten. The TCR originated in a human donor in a cohort sampled during active COVID-19. Material for sequencing was peripheral blood. This chain joins TRBV18 and TRBJ2-7; perhaps TRBD1 as D (6 bases). The chain's CDR3 is CASSPFTAGVYEQYF. The CDR3 coding sequence is TGTGCCAGCTCACCATTCACGGCAGGGGTTTACGAGCAGTACTTC.